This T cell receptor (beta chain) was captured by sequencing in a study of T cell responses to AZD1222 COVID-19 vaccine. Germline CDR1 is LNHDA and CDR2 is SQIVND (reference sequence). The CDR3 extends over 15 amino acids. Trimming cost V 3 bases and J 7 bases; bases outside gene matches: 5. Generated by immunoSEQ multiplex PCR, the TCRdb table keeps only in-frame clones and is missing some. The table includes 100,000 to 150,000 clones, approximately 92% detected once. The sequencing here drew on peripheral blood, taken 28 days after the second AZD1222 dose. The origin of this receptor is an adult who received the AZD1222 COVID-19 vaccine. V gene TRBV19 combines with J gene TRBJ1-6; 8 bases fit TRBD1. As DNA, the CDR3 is TGTGCCAGTAGTATTGGAGACAGGGGAAATTCACCCCTCCACTTT. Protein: CASSIGDRGNSPLHF.